This T cell receptor beta chain is from a study of blood T cell repertoires in COVID-19. Overall study context: The origin of the acute and convalescent COVID-19 samples was the United States, Italy and Spain. T cells, B-cell-depleted T cells, or PBMCs supplied cDNA or gDNA.

The germline CDR1 and CDR2 sequences are LNHDA and SQIVND (reference sequence). The CDR3 extends over 15 amino acids. With 7 bases clipped from V and 3 bases from J, the junction kept 5 bases outside the gene matches. This clone was seen a single time. Using immunoSEQ multiplex PCR, the repertoire was profiled, and TCRdb retains in-frame clones only, with some absent. There are 80,000 to 100,000 clones in the sample; around 86% occur only once, and 9% to 12% lies in the top ten. The chain employs TRBV19 and TRBJ2-1; TRBD2 agrees at 11 bases. The sequenced sample was peripheral blood. The TCR originated in a man over 45 with acute or convalescent COVID-19. The CDR3 DNA is TGTGCCAGTATTCCGACTAGCGGGGTCTACAATGAGCAGTTCTTC. Residues: CASIPTSGVYNEQFF.